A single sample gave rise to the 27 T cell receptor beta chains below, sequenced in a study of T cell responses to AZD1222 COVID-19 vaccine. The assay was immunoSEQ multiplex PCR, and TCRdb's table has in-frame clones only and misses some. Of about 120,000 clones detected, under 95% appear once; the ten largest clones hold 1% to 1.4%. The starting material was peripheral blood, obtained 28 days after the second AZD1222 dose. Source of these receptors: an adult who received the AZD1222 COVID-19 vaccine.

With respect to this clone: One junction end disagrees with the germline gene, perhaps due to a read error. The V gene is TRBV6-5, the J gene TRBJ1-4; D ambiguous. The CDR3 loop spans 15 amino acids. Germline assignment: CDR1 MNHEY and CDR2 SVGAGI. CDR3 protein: CASSYSTATNEKLFF. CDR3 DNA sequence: TGTGCCAGCAGCTACTCGACGGCAACTAATGAAAAACTGTTTTTT.

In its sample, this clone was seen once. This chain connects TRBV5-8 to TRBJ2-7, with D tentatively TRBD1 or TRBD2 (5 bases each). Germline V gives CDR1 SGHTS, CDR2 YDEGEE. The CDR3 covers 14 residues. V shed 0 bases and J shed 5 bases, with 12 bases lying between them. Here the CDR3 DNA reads TGTGCCAGCAGCTTGGCCTTTGGGGGTCACGAGCAGTACTTC. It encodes CASSLAFGGHEQYF.

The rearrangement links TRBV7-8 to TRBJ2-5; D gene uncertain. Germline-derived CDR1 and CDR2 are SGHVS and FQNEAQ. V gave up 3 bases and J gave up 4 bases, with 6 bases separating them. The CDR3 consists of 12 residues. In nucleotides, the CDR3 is TGTGCCAGCAGCTTGCCTTTAGAGACCCAGTACTTC. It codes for CASSLPLETQYF.

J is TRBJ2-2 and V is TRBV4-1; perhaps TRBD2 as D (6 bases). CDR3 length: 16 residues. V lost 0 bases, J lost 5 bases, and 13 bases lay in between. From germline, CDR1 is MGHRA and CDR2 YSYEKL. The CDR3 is CASSQDPGVRTGELFF. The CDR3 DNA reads TGCGCCAGCAGCCAAGATCCGGGGGTGAGGACCGGGGAGCTGTTTTTT.

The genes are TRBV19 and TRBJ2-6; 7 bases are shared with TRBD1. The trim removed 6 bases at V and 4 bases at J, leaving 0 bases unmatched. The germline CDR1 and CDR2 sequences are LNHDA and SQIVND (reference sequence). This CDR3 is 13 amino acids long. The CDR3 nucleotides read TGTGCCAGTAGGGGACAGGGGGCCAACGTCCTGACTTTC. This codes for CASRGQGANVLTF.

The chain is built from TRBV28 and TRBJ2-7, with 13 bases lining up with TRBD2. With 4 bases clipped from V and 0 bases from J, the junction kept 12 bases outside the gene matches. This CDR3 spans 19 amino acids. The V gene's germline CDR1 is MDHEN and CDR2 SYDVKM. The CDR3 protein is CASSSTSGRAFGGSYEQYF. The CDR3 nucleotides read TGTGCCAGCAGTTCCACTAGCGGGAGGGCCTTTGGGGGCTCCTACGAGCAGTACTTC.

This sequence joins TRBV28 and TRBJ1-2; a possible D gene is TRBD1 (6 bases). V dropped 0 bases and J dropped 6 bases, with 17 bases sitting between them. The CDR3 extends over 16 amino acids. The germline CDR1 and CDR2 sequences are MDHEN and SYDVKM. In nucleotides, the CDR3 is TGTGCCAGCAGTTTATGGGCCTTTGAGGGGGGGGATGGCTACACCTTC. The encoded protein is CASSLWAFEGGDGYTF.

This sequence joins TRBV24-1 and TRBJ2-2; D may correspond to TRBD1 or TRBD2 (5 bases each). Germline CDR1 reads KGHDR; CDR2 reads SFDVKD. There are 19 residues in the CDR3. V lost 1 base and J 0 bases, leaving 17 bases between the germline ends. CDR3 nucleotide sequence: TGTGCCACCAGTGATTTTATCGGCAGGCGAGGGGCGAACACCGGGGAGCTGTTTTTT. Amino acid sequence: CATSDFIGRRGANTGELFF.

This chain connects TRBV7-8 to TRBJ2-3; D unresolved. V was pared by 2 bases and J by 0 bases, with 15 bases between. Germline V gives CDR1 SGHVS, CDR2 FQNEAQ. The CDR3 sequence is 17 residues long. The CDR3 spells CASSLLHSGISTDTQYF. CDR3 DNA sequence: TGTGCCAGCAGCTTACTCCACTCCGGTATTAGCACAGATACGCAGTATTTT.

CDR3 sequence (DNA): TGTGCCAGTTCCTGGGGACAGGGAAGAAACGAGCAGTACTTC. It specifies CASSWGQGRNEQYF. This chain uses TRBV11-3 with TRBJ2-7; 9 nucleotides match TRBD1. Germline V lookup: CDR1 SGHNT, CDR2 YENEEA. The CDR3 spans 14 residues. V lost 9 bases and J lost 5; bases outside the gene matches: 11.

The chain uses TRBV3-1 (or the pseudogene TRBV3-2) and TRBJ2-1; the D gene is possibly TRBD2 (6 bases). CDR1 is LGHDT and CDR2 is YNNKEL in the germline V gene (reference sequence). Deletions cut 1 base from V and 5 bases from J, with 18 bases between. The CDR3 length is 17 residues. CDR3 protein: CASSQVTRDWKNNEQFF. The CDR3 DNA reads TGTGCCAGCAGCCAAGTCACCCGGGACTGGAAAAACAATGAGCAGTTCTTC.

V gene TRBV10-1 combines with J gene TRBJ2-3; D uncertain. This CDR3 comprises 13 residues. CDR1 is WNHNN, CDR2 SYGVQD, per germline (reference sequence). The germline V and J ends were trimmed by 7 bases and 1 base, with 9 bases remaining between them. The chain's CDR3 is CASTGPGTDTQYF. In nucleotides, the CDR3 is TGCGCCAGCACCGGGCCGGGCACAGATACGCAGTATTTT.

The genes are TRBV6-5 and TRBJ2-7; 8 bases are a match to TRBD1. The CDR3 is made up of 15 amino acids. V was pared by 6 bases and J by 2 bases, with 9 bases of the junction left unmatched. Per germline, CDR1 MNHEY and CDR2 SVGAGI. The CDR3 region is CASSLLTGAPYEQYF. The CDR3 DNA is TGTGCCAGCAGCCTGTTGACAGGGGCCCCCTACGAGCAGTACTTC.

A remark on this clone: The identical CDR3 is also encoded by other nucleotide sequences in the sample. This CDR3 reads CASSYSRSSYEQYF. The CDR3 DNA sequence: TGTGCCAGCAGTTACAGTCGCAGCTCCTACGAGCAGTACTTC. V gene TRBV6-5 combines with J gene TRBJ2-7; no clear D. Germline CDR1 MNHEY, CDR2 SVGAGI. CDR3 length equals 14 residues. Trimming removed 2 bases from V and 0 bases from J, with 8 bases in between.

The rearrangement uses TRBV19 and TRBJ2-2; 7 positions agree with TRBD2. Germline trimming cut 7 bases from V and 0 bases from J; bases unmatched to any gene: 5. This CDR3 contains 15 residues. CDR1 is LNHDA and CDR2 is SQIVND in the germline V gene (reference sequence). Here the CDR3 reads CASNSGRTNTGELFF. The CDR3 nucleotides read TGTGCCAGTAATAGCGGGCGAACGAACACCGGGGAGCTGTTTTTT.

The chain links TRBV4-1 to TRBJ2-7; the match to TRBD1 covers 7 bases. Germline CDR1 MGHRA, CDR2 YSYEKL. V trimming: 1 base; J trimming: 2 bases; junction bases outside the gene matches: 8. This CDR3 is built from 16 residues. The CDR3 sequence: CASSQGSGTATYEQYF. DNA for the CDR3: TGCGCCAGCAGCCAAGGTTCCGGGACAGCCACCTACGAGCAGTACTTC.

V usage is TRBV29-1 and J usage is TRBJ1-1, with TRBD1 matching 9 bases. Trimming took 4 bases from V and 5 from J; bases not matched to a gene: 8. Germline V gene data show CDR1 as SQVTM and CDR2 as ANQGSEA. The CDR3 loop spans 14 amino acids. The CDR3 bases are TGCAGCGTTGTGGGGACAGGGTTTAAAACTGAAGCTTTCTTT. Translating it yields CSVVGTGFKTEAFF.

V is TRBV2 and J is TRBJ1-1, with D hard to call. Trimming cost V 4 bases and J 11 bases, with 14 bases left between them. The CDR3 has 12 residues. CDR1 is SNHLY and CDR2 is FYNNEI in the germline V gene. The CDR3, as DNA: TGTGCCAGCAGTGTGAGTCCGGCCGGGGCTTTCTTT. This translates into CASSVSPAGAFF.

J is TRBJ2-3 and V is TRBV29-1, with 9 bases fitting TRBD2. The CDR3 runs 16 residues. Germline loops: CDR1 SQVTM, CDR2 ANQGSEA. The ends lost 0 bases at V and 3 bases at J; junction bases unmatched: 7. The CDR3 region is CSVEDRIAGVTDTQYF. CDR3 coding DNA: TGCAGCGTTGAAGATCGGATAGCGGGAGTGACAGATACGCAGTATTTT.

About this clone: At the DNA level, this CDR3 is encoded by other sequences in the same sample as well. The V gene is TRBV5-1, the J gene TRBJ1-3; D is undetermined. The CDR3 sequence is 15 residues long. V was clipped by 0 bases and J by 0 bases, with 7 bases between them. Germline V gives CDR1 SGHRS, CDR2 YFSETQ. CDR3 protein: CASSLAAASGNTIYF. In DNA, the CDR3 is TGCGCCAGCAGCTTGGCGGCCGCCTCTGGAAACACCATATATTTT. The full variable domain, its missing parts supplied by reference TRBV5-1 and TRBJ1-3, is KAGVTQTPRYLIKTRGQQVTLSCSPISGHRSVSWYQQTPGQGLQFLFEYFSETQRNKGNFPGRFSGRQFSNSRSEMNVSTLELGDSALYLCASSLAAASGNTIYFGEGSWLTVV.

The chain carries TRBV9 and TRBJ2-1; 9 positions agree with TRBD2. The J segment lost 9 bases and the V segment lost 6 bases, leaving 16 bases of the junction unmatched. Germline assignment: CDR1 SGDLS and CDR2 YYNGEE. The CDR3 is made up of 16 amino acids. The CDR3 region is CASTRDLAGIAGEQFF. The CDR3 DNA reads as TGTGCCAGCACCCGTGACCTAGCGGGAATTGCTGGTGAGCAGTTCTTC.

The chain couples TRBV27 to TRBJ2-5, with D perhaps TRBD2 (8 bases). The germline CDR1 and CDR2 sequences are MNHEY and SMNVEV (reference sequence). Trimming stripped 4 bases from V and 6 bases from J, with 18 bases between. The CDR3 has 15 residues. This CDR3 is CASSSYGRGLKTQYF. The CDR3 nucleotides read TGTGCCAGCAGTTCCTACGGGAGGGGGCTGAAGACCCAGTACTTC.

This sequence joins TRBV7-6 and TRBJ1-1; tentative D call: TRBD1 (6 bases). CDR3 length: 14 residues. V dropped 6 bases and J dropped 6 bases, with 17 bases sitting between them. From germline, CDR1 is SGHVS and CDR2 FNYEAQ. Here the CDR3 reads CASSSLTGSPEAFF. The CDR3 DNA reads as TGTGCCAGCAGTTCCCTTACAGGGTCCCCTGAAGCTTTCTTT. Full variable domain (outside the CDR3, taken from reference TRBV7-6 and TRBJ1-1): GAGVSQSPRYKVTKRGQDVALRCDPISGHVSLYWYRQALGQGPEFLTYFNYEAQQDKSGLPNDRFSAERPEGSISTLTIQRTEQRDSAMYRCASSSLTGSPEAFFGQGTRLTVV.

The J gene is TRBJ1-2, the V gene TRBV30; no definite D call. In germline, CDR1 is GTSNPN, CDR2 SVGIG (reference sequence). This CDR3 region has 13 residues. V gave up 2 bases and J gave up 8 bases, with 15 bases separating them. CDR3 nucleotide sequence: TGTGCCTGGAGTATCGACCGGGTTTACGGCTACACCTTC. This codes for CAWSIDRVYGYTF.

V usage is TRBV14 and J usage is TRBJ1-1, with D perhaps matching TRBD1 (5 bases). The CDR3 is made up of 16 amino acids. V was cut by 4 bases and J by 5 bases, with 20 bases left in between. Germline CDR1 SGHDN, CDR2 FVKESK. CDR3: CASSPSPGQGRTEAFF. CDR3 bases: TGTGCCAGCAGCCCAAGCCCGGGGCAGGGCAGGACTGAAGCTTTCTTT.

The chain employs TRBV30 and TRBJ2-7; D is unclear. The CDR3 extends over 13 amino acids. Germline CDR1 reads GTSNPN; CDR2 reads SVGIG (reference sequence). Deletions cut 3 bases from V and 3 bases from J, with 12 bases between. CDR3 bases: TGTGCCTGGAGGGGAAAGGCCCGCTACGAGCAGTACTTC. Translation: CAWRGKARYEQYF.

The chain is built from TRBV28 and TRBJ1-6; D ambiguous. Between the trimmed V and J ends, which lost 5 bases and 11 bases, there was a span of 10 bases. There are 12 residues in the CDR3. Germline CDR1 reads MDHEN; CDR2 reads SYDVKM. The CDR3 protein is CASSPARAPLHF. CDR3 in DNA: TGTGCCAGCAGTCCCGCACGGGCACCCCTCCACTTT.